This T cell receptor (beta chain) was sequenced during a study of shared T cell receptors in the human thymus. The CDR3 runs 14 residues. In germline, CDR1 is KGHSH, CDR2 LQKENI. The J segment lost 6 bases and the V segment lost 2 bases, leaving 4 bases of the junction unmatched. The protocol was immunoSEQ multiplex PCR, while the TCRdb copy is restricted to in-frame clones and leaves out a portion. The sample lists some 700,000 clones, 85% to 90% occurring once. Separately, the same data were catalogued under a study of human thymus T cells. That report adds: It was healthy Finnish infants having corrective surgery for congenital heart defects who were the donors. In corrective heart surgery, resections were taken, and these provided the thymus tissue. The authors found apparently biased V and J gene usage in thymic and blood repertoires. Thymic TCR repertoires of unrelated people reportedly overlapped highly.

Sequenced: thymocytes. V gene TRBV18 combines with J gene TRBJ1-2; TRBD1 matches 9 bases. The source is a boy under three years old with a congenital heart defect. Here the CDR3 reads CASSPERTGDGYTF. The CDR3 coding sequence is TGTGCCAGCTCACCAGAAAGGACAGGGGATGGCTACACCTTC.